The T cell receptor beta chain under discussion was sequenced for a study of CD8 T cells in ankylosing spondylitis (dated by TCRdb to the late 2010s). Looking at the study overall: The study profiled T cell receptor beta repertoires in healthy donors and ankylosing spondylitis patients to find disease-linked TCR variants. The full study cohort comprised roughly 24 ankylosing spondylitis patients and some 100 healthy donors. Peripheral blood was sampled, and synovial fluid was additionally collected from ankylosing spondylitis patients. The full study reports these points: A TCR beta motif of fewer than 10 highly homologous amino acid variants appeared characteristic of blood from ankylosing spondylitis patients. The disease-linked clones showed a CD8+ phenotype and occurred at relatively low frequencies in peripheral blood. The disease-linked clones were reported to be significantly enriched in matched synovial fluid samples from ankylosing spondylitis patients. Some motif variants had previously been reported in the synovial fluid and blood of reactive arthritis patients, which suggests shared mechanisms of disease initiation.

The data were produced on an Illumina HiSeq 2500. TCR beta libraries were prepared by quantitative 5'-RACE with molecular barcodes. In the authors' own workflow: A new computational method based on a probabilistic model of VDJ rearrangement was used to identify disease-linked TCR variants. TCRdb took the public reads, trimmed them with fastp at Q25, ran MiXCR for clone calling and kept in-frame beta chains. Entries are consolidated by CDR3 protein sequence, retaining the most common genes and DNA. TCRdb's processing, not the study's, gives the V and J calls here. This sample gives around 250,000 distinct CDR3 sequences in total; 30% to 40% of them show up just once. The ten biggest clones cover approximately 4% of the sample. The CDR3 holds 14 amino acids from the cysteine to the phenylalanine. The sequence is cut down to CDR3 DNA, 42 bases in frame from base 1. V is cut back by 6 bases and J by 6 bases, with 8 bases in the junction unmatched.

In its sample, this clonotype was seen a few times. Its antigen is unknown. Nothing much larger sits one base from this clone, and base qualities are not available. The chain uses TRBV12-3 or TRBV12-4 and TRBJ2-7, with TRBD1 matching 10 junction bases. The origin of this receptor is a male donor with ankylosing spondylitis or in good health (not recorded which). Material: blood, either unsorted or a sorted T cell fraction (not recorded which). The CDR3 is CASRASGTGVEQYF. The bases are TGTGCCAGCAGAGCCTCCGGGACAGGGGTCGAGCAGTACTTC.